What follows is one T cell receptor (beta chain) and its context. The data derive from a study of low-dose radiotherapy and immunotherapy resistance in tumors. About the study: Over 26 weeks, cohort 2 got 1 Gy every two weeks, reaching 13 Gy. Patients were treated with intravenous nivolumab at 240 mg every two weeks and were also dosed with ipilimumab at 1 mg/kg every six weeks. The study administered intravenous cyclophosphamide at 200 mg/m2 every two weeks, one day ahead of radiation and immunotherapy.

Trimming stripped 4 bases from V and 2 bases from J, with 15 bases between. Germline CDR1 reads MNHEY; CDR2 reads SVGEGT. This CDR3 spans 16 amino acids. Along with nivolumab and ipilimumab, donors received aspirin, low-dose cyclophosphamide and low-dose radiotherapy. Gene-specific TRAV and TRBV primers were used for first-strand cDNA, covering alpha and beta chains. A roughly 19-cycle PCR with a constant-region primer and V-primer adapter amplified TCRs. Each CDR3 protein gets one entry after TCRdb re-called the reads with MiXCR. The repertoire consists of roughly 13,000 distinct CDR3 sequences, with roughly 66% occurring once and the leading ten covering 7.7%.

The sequence derives from a human donor with advanced metastatic prostate, ovarian, gallbladder or colorectal cancer (not recorded which). This table probably holds off-target reads from a library built for another chain. The rearrangement joins TRBV6-2 or TRBV6-3 to TRBJ2-1, with D perhaps TRBD2 (7 bases). CDR3 sequence (DNA): TGTGCCAGCAGTTTGTTTGGGGGGGCTACCTACAATGAGCAGTTCTTC. Translating it yields CASSLFGGATYNEQFF.